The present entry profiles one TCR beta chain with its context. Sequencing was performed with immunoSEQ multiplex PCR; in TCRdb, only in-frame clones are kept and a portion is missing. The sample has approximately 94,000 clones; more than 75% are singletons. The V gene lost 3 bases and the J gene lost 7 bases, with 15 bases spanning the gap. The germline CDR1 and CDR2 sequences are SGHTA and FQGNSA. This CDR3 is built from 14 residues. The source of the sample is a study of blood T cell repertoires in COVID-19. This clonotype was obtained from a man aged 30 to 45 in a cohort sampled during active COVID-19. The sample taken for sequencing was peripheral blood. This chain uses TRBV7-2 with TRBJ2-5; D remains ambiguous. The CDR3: CASSFRLDRTTQYF. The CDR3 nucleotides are TGTGCCAGCAGCTTTCGACTTGATCGTACGACCCAGTACTTC.